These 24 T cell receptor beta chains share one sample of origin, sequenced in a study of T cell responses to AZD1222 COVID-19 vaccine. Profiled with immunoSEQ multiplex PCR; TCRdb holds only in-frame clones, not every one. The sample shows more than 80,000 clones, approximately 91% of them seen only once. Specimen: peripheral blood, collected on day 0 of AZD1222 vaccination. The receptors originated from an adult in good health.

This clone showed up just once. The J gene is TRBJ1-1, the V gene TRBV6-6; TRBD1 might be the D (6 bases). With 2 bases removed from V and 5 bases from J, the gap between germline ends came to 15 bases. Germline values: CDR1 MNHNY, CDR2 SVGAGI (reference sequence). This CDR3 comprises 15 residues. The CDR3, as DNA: TGTGCCAGCAGTTACGGCCCCAGGGACAAAACTGAAGCTTTCTTT. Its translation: CASSYGPRDKTEAFF.

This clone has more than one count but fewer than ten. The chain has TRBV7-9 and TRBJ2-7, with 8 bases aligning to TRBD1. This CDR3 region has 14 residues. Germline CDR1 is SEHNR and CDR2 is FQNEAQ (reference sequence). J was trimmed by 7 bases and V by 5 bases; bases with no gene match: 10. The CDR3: CASSLWTGRGEQYF. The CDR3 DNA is TGTGCCAGCAGCCTATGGACAGGGCGTGGGGAGCAGTACTTC.

The CDR3 is CASSFISLRSSGNTIYF. CDR3 in DNA: TGTGCCAGCAGCTTTATTTCTCTCCGAAGCTCTGGAAACACCATATATTTT. The J gene is TRBJ1-3, the V gene TRBV11-2; unclear D gene. CDR1 is SGHAT, CDR2 FQNNGV, per germline. The CDR3 loop spans 17 amino acids. V shed 3 bases and J shed 0 bases, with 15 bases lying between them.

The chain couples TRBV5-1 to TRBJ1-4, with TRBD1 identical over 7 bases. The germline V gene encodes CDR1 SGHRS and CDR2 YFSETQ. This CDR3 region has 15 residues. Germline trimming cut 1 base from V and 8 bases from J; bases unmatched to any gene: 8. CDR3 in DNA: TGCGCCAGCAGCTTGATTGGACAGGTTCGGGAAAAACTGTTTTTT. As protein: CASSLIGQVREKLFF.

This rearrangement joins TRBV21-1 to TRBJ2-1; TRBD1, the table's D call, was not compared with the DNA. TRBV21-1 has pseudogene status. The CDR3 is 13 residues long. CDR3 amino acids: CATPVCLTNEQFF. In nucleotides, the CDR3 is TGTGCCACCCCAGTTTGCCTCACCAATGAGCAGTTCTTC.

CDR3 residues: CAISESEGVGTEAFF. CDR3 in DNA: TGTGCCATCAGTGAGTCCGAGGGGGTTGGGACTGAAGCTTTCTTT. V gene TRBV10-3 combines with J gene TRBJ1-1; TRBD1 might be the D (6 bases). This CDR3 is 15 amino acids long. Germline assignment: CDR1 ENHRY and CDR2 SYGVKD. The V end was cut by 0 bases, the J end by 5 bases, with 13 bases between.

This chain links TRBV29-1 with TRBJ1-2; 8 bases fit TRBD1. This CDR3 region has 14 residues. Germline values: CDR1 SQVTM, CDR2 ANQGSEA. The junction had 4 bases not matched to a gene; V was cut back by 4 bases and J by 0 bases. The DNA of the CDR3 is TGCAGCGTTGGACAGGGGCGAGCTAACTATGGCTACACCTTC. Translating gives CSVGQGRANYGYTF.

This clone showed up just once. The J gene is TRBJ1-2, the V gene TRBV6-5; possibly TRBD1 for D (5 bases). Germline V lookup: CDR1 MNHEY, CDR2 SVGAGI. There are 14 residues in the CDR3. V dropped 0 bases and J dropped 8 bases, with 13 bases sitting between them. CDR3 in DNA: TGTGCCAGCAGTTACTCGCAGGGCTCGAGGGGCTACACCTTC. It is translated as CASSYSQGSRGYTF.

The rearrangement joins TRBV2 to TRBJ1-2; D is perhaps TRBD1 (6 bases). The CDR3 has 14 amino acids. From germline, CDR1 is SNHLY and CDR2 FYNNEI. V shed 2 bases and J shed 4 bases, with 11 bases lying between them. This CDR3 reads CASSEPQGTYGYTF. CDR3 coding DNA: TGTGCCAGCAGTGAACCTCAGGGGACCTATGGCTACACCTTC.

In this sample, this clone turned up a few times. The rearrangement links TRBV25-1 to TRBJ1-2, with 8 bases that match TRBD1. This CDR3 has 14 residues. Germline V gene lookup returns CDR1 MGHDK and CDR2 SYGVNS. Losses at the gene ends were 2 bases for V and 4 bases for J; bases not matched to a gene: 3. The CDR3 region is CASSEVDRGYGYTF. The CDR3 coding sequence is TGTGCCAGCAGTGAAGTTGACAGGGGCTATGGCTACACCTTC.

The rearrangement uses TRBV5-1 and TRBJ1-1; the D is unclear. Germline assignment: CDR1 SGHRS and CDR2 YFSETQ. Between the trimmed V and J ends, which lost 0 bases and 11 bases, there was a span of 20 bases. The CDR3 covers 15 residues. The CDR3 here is CASSLDSWLAFGAFF. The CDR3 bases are TGCGCCAGCAGCTTGGATTCTTGGTTGGCCTTCGGGGCTTTCTTT.

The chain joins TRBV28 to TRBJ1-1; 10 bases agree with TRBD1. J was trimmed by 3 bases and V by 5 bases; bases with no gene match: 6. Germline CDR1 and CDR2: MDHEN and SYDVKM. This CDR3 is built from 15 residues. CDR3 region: CASSLPTGGHTEAFF. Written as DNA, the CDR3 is TGTGCCAGCAGTCTACCGACAGGGGGCCACACTGAAGCTTTCTTT.

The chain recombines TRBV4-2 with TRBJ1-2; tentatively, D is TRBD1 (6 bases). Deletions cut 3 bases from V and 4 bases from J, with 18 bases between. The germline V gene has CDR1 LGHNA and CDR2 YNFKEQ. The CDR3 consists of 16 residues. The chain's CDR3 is CASSQVQGGVLYGYTF. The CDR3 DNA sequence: TGTGCCAGCAGCCAGGTACAGGGCGGAGTTCTCTATGGCTACACCTTC.

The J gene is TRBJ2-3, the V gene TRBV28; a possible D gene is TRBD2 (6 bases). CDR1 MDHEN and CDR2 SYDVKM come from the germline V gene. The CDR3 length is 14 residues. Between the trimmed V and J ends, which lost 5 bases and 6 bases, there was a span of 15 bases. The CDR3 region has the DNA TGTGCCAGCAGTAGGAGGGCCACGTCGGATACGCAGTATTTT. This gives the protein CASSRRATSDTQYF. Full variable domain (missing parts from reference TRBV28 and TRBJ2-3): DVKVTQSSRYLVKRTGEKVFLECVQDMDHENMFWYRQDPGLGLRLIYFSYDVKMKEKGDIPEGYSVSREKKERFSLILESASTNQTSMYLCASSRRATSDTQYFGPGTRLTVL.

CDR3 sequence reads: CASSQPGQSNEKLFF. Written as DNA, the CDR3 is TGTGCCAGCAGTCAACCGGGACAGTCTAATGAAAAACTGTTTTTT. The V gene is TRBV28, the J gene TRBJ1-4; 7 bases map to TRBD1. The CDR3 is 15 residues long. Trimming took 5 bases from V and 3 from J; bases not matched to a gene: 6. From germline, CDR1 is MDHEN and CDR2 SYDVKM.

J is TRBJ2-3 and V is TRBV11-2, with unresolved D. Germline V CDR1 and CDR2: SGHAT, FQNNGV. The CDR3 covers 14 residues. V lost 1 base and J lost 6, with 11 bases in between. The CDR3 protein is CASSLGSARDTQYF. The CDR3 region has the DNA TGTGCCAGCAGCTTAGGATCAGCACGGGATACGCAGTATTTT.

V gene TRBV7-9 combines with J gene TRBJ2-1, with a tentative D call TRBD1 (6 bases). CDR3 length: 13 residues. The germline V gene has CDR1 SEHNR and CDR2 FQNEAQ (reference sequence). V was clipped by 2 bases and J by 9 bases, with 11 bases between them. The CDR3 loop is CASSLRTDGEQFF. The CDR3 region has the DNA TGTGCCAGCAGCTTAAGGACAGACGGTGAGCAGTTCTTC.

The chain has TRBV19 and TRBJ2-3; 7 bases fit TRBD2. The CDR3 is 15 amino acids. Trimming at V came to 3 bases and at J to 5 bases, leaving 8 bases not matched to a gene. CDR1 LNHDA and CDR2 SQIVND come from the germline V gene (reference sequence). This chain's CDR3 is CASSIRTGGKDTQYF. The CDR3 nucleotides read TGTGCCAGTAGTATCCGGACGGGAGGTAAAGATACGCAGTATTTT.

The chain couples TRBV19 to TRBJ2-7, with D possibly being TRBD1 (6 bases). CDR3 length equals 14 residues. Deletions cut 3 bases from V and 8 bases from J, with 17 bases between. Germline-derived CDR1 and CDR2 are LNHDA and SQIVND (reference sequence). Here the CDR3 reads CASSMPGALSKQYF. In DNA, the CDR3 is TGTGCCAGTAGTATGCCAGGGGCCCTGTCAAAGCAGTACTTC.

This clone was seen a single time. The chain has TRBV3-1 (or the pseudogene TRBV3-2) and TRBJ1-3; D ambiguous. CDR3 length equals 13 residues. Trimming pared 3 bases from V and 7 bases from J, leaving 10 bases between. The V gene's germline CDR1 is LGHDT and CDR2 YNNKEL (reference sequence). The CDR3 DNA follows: TGTGCCAGCAGCCATGAGCTTGGGAACACCATATATTTT. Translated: CASSHELGNTIYF.

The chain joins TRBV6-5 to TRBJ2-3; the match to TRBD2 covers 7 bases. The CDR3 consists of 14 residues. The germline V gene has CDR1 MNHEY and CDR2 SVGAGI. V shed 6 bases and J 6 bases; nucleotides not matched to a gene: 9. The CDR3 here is CASRHAAGVDTQYF. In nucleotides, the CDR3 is TGTGCCAGCAGACACGCGGCGGGGGTGGATACGCAGTATTTT.

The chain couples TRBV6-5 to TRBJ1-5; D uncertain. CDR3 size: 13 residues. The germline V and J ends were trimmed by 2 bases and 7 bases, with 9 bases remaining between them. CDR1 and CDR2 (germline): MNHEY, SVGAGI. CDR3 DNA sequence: TGTGCCAGCAGTTACATGTCGGGACAGCCCCAGCATTTT. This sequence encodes CASSYMSGQPQHF.

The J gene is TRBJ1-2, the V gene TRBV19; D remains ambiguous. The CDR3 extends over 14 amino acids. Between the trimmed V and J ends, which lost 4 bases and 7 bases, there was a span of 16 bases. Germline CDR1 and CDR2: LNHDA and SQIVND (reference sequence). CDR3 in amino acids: CASSTVPQERGYTF. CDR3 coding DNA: TGTGCCAGTAGTACGGTCCCCCAGGAGCGTGGCTACACCTTC.

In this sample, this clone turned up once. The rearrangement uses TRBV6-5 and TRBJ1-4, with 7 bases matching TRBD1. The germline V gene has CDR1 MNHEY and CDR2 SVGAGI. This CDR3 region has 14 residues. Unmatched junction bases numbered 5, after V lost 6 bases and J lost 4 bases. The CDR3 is CASSTGVINEKLFF. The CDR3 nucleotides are TGTGCCAGCAGCACAGGGGTTATTAATGAAAAACTGTTTTTT.